This TCR beta chain was found in a study of lymphopenia after photon versus proton radiotherapy. The method was immunoSEQ multiplex PCR; TCRdb's version includes in-frame clones alone and lacks a portion of them. This table has roughly 64,000 clones, roughly nine tenths appearing once. About this clone itself: The antigen is undetermined.

CDR1 is MNHEY, CDR2 SMNVEV, per germline (reference sequence). The CDR3 spans 13 residues. With 5 bases removed from V and 2 bases from J, the gap between germline ends came to 10 bases. Overall study results and limits: Post-nadir diversity loss with photons came from oligoclonal expansion, particularly CD8+ Temra cells. Survival link was tested only in deceased patients; proton benefit remains a possibility. Post-nadir TCR diversity decline inversely tracked overall survival among those who died. Relative stability marked proton patients; photon patients lost diversity and naive cells.

J is TRBJ2-7 and V is TRBV27; tentative D call: TRBD2 (5 bases). Sequences were derived from peripheral blood, sampled from a patient treated with proton-based radiotherapy. This receptor was taken from a man of 80 years or more with esophageal cancer. The CDR3 here is CASSRTVTYEQYF. The CDR3 nucleotides are TGTGCCAGCAGTCGGACTGTTACCTACGAGCAGTACTTC.